The rows below give T cell receptor beta chains drawn from one sample of a study of PD-1 blockade in classical Hodgkin lymphoma. Method: immunoSEQ multiplex PCR; TCRdb's copy keeps in-frame clones and lacks some. The sample lists tens of thousands of clones; nearly 70% were seen once. The sequencing here drew on peripheral blood mononuclear cells (PBMCs), taken before the fourth cycle of nivolumab. These receptor sequences come from a human donor with classical Hodgkin lymphoma. CDR3s include the opening cysteine and the closing phenylalanine or tryptophan. A D gene is named only where the DNA matches it firmly. Clone size appears in some rows only: once, few, many, or a class for an expanded clone.

clone_size d_call j_call v_call cdr3_nt cdr3_aa
few TRBD1 TRBJ2-7 TRBV28 TGTGCCAGCAGTATCTCAGGGGGCGAAGACTACGAGCAGTACTTC CASSISGGEDYEQYF
few TRBD1 TRBJ1-2 TRBV30 TGTGCCTGGAATACGGACAGGCACTATGGCTACACCTTC CAWNTDRHYGYTF
. . TRBJ2-7 TRBV11-2 TGTGCCAGCAGCTTATCGGGCACCTCCTACGAGCAGTACTTC CASSLSGTSYEQYF
. . TRBJ2-5 TRBV5-4 TGTGCCAGCAGCTTGGTAGCAGACTCGTACCAAGAGACCCAGTACTTC CASSLVADSYQETQYF
. TRBD2 TRBJ2-3 TRBV7-8 TGTGCCAGCAGCTTAGAAGTAGCGGGGAATGCAGATACGCAGTATTTT CASSLEVAGNADTQYF
. . TRBJ2-7 TRBV7-2 TGTGCCAGCAGCTCTAGCTCCTACGAGCAGTACTTC CASSSSSYEQYF
. . TRBJ1-1 TRBV7-9 TGTGCCAGCAGCTCCGAAGACACTGAAGCTTTCTTT CASSSEDTEAFF
. . TRBJ2-1 TRBV7-9 TGTGCCAGCAGGTCGATTGGCGGCAATGAGCAGTTCTTC CASRSIGGNEQFF
. TRBD1 TRBJ2-7 TRBV6-1 TGTGCCAGCAGTGAAGGGGACAGGGGGCTTTACGAGCAGTACTTC CASSEGDRGLYEQYF
. . TRBJ2-3 TRBV11-3 TGTGCCAGCAGCTTAGCAACTAGTATGAGCACAGATACGCAGTATTTT CASSLATSMSTDTQYF
. . TRBJ1-2 TRBV15 TGTGCCACCAGCAGCAGCCTCGGAGGCTACACCTTC CATSSSLGGYTF
. . TRBJ2-7 TRBV11-3 TGTGCCAGCAGCTTAGATAGTAAGGGCAGGGAGCAGTACTTC CASSLDSKGREQYF
. . TRBJ1-1 TRBV27 TGTGCCAGCAGTTCACGTTGGACGGGGGAGATGAACACTGAAGCTTTCTTT CASSSRWTGEMNTEAFF
. TRBD1 TRBJ2-1 TRBV7-8 TGTGCCAGCAGCTCCCGCGTCTCAGGGGGCATGGATGAGCAGTTCTTC CASSSRVSGGMDEQFF
. . TRBJ1-2 TRBV19 TGTGCCAGTAGTATAAGTCAGGGGACTTACTCCAACTATGGCTACACCTTC CASSISQGTYSNYGYTF
. . TRBJ1-2 TRBV2 TGTGCCAGCAGTGAAATACTAGACGGAGGAAACTATGGCTACACCTTC CASSEILDGGNYGYTF
. . TRBJ1-2 TRBV11-2 TGTGCCAGCAGCCCCCGGGACACTAACTATGGCTACACCTTC CASSPRDTNYGYTF
. . TRBJ2-7 TRBV6-5 TGTGCCAGCAGACCCGGACAGCTCCACGAGCAGTACTTC CASRPGQLHEQYF
. TRBD2 TRBJ2-3 TRBV2 TGTGCCAGTCTAGGCGGGGGGAACGACTATGATGATACGCAGTATTTT CASLGGGNDYDDTQYF
. . TRBJ1-2 TRBV29-1 TGCAGCGTTGCCCCGGCGCAGGAGGCCTATGGCTACACCTTC CSVAPAQEAYGYTF
. TRBD1 TRBJ1-5 TRBV6-5 TGTGCCAGCAGTTACTCCAGGGGGCAGCCCCAGCATTTT CASSYSRGQPQHF
. . TRBJ2-1 TRBV4-1 TGCGCCAGCAGCTTTAACCTGAAACACAATGAGCAGTTCTTC CASSFNLKHNEQFF
many . TRBJ1-5 TRBV19 TGTGCCAGTAGTATAGGGGGTTATGGCAATCAGCCCCAGCATTTT CASSIGGYGNQPQHF
. . TRBJ1-3 TRBV4-3 TGCGCCAGCAGCCAAGATCTTCAGGGTTCCGTGCCGATCTCTGGAAACACCATATATTTT CASSQDLQGSVPISGNTIYF
. . TRBJ2-7 TRBV5-4 TGTGCCAGCAGCTCAGATCGGAGGATCTACGAGCAGTACTTC CASSSDRRIYEQYF
. . TRBJ1-1 TRBV15 TGTGCCACCAGCAGAGCAGGCAGAGAAGCTTTCTTT CATSRAGREAFF
medium-sized . TRBJ1-1 TRBV15 TGTGCCAGCACCCAGGGCATGAACACTGAAGCTTTCTTT CASTQGMNTEAFF
. TRBD1 TRBJ1-6 TRBV6-1 TGTGCCAGCAGCTCTTCGACAGGGGGCGCCTCACCCCTCCACTTT CASSSSTGGASPLHF
. . TRBJ1-1 TRBV5-1 TGCGCCAGCAGCTTGCATCGGGAGAACACTGAAGCTTTCTTT CASSLHRENTEAFF
. . TRBJ1-2 TRBV5-3 TGTGCCAGAAGCTTGAACACGTATAGTGACAACTATGGCTACACCTTC CARSLNTYSDNYGYTF
few . TRBJ2-2 TRBV27 TGTGCCAGCAGTTTTAGCTATTCAACGGGCGGGGAGCTGTTTTTT CASSFSYSTGGELFF
. . TRBJ2-2 TRBV7-9 TGTGCCAGCAGCCCCGTCCTCGCGGAACGACGTGAGCTGTTTTTT CASSPVLAERRELFF
medium-sized TRBD2 TRBJ2-5 TRBV7-9 TGTGCCAGCAGCGCATATGAGTTAGCGGGGGTTGAGACCCAGTACTTC CASSAYELAGVETQYF
once . TRBJ2-7 TRBV7-2 TGTGCCAGCAGCTTAAACCGGGATCCCTACGAGCAGTACTTC CASSLNRDPYEQYF
. . TRBJ1-4 TRBV6-5 TGTGCCAGCAGTGCCCTCACCGAAAAACTGTTTTTT CASSALTEKLFF
. TRBD1 TRBJ1-4 TRBV27 TGTGCCAGCAGTACGGGGACAGGATTTGAAAAACTGTTTTTT CASSTGTGFEKLFF
once TRBD1 TRBJ2-1 TRBV2 TGTGCCAGCAAAGGGACAGGGGGATCCAATGAGCAGTTCTTC CASKGTGGSNEQFF
once TRBD2 TRBJ2-3 TRBV7-2 TGTGCCTCTTCGTCCGGGGGGGCGATAAATACGCAGTATTTT CASSSGGAINTQYF
. . TRBJ2-7 TRBV7-2 TGTGCCAGCAGCTTAGTCGGCAGCGAGCAGTACTTC CASSLVGSEQYF
. . TRBJ1-1 TRBV7-9 TGTGCCAGCAGCTTAGACCGGGGCACTGAAGCTTTCTTT CASSLDRGTEAFF
once . TRBJ1-2 TRBV7-8 TGTGCCAGCGTTTCCGCCGTATCCAACTATGGCTACACCTTC CASVSAVSNYGYTF
. . TRBJ1-5 TRBV4-1 TGCGCCAGCAGCCAATCACCCGGGACACTCAATCAGCCCCAGCATTTT CASSQSPGTLNQPQHF
few . TRBJ2-1 TRBV7-9 TGTGCCAGCAGCTCCTTTGTTGGGGGGGCCTTATACAATGAGCAGTTCTTC CASSSFVGGALYNEQFF
. TRBD2 TRBJ2-2 TRBV7-2 TGTGCCAGCAGCTATAGCGGGGGGGCGGACACCGGGGAGCTGTTTTTT CASSYSGGADTGELFF
. . TRBJ2-7 TRBV30 TGTGCCTGGACCGAGGGTGGGAGAACCTACGAGCAGTACTTC CAWTEGGRTYEQYF
few TRBD1 TRBJ1-1 TRBV7-9 TGTGCCAGCAGCTTAGTAGTCGGACAGGGTCACACTGAAGCTTTCTTT CASSLVVGQGHTEAFF
. . TRBJ2-7 TRBV6-1 TGTGCCAGCAGTGAAGCGAATAAGGGGATTCTCTACGAGCAGTACTTC CASSEANKGILYEQYF
few . TRBJ1-4 TRBV28 TGTGCCAGCTCCCTTCCCCCTTTACAGGGAGCGGGTGAAAAACTGTTTTTT CASSLPPLQGAGEKLFF
once . TRBJ1-6 TRBV4-1 TGCGCCAGCAGGTCGGAGAGGGATGGTTCACCCCTCCACTTT CASRSERDGSPLHF
. . TRBJ1-2 TRBV6-5 TGTGCCAGCAGTTACTCGGTCAGGGTTGATCAGGGCTACACCTTC CASSYSVRVDQGYTF
. . TRBJ2-6 TRBV5-5 TGTGCCAGCAGCTTCGAGAGTACTGGGGCCAACGTCCTGACTTTC CASSFESTGANVLTF
. . TRBJ2-3 TRBV19 TGTGCCAGTACCACAGGTAGCACAGATACGCAGTATTTT CASTTGSTDTQYF
. . TRBJ2-6 TRBV7-9 TGTGCCAGCAGCTTTTCCGACGGCGGCTCTGGGGCCAACGTCCTGACTTTC CASSFSDGGSGANVLTF
. TRBD1 TRBJ2-7 TRBV19 TGTGCCAGTAGTATAGGTTCCGGGACAGGGCTATCCTACGAGCAGTACTTC CASSIGSGTGLSYEQYF
. . TRBJ2-7 TRBV5-1 TGCGCCAGCAGCTATACAAGGGGGGGCTACGAGCAGTACTTC CASSYTRGGYEQYF